This T cell receptor (beta chain) was identified in a study of Ad26.COV2.S vaccination and SARS-CoV-2 variants. The overall study: Once, or twice with 56 days between doses, Ad26.COV2.S was given intramuscularly.

Treatment of the sample: 15 to 20 received Ad26.COV2.S at low or high dose, single or two shots; roughly five received placebo; per-sample allocation not given. It was on day 63 after the first vaccine or placebo injection that samples were taken. Adults aged 18-55 years in Boston included the donor. V shed 6 bases and J shed 8 bases, with 17 bases lying between them. The CDR3 length is 14 residues. Germline V gene sequence: CDR1 MNHEY, CDR2 SVGAGI. Method: immunoSEQ multiplex PCR; TCRdb's copy keeps in-frame clones and lacks some. The table shows about 400,000 clones, with under 90% occurring only once. Study outcomes and limitations: Overall T cell responses may have been underestimated by the analyses of TCR breadth and depth. It was found that vaccine and placebo recipients had similar non-spike TCR breadth.

As concerns this clone: Antigen unknown.

The sequencing here drew on peripheral blood, taken in a trial of Ad26.COV2.S vaccine versus placebo. This chain links TRBV6-5 with TRBJ2-1; possible D gene TRBD2, 6 bases. This sequence was found in a person aged 18-65 years who received the Ad26.COV2.S COVID-19 vaccine or a placebo. The CDR3, as DNA: TGTGCCAGCAGGCCCCGGGACTGGACCGATGAGCAGTTCTTC. Its protein is CASRPRDWTDEQFF.